This note documents a single T cell receptor (beta chain) sequence. Antigen unknown. The germline gives CDR1 LGHNA, CDR2 YSLEER. V lost 2 bases and J lost 0, with 11 bases in between. The CDR3 runs to 17 residues. Treatment: oral pan-JAK inhibitor, 5-10 mg twice daily. The sample originates from a study of CD8+ T cells in alopecia areata. Regarding the study as a whole: One nonresponder leaves baseline CD8+ expansion's link to response uncertain.

Once RNA had been extracted, it was reverse transcribed into cDNA to act as the sequencing template. Clones were read by immunoSEQ multiplex PCR, and TCRdb kept only the in-frame ones, dropping some. The data contain 170,000 or so clones, roughly 50% of them singletons. The sequences come from CD8+ T cells sorted from blood, collected at week 24, from a patient treated with tofacitinib. The genes are TRBV4-3 and TRBJ2-6, with D possibly being TRBD2 (6 bases). The origin of this receptor is a human donor with alopecia areata. CDR3 amino acids: CASSQHGGYSGANVLTF. CDR3 sequence (DNA): TGCGCCAGCAGCCAACATGGGGGGTACTCTGGGGCCAACGTCCTGACTTTC.